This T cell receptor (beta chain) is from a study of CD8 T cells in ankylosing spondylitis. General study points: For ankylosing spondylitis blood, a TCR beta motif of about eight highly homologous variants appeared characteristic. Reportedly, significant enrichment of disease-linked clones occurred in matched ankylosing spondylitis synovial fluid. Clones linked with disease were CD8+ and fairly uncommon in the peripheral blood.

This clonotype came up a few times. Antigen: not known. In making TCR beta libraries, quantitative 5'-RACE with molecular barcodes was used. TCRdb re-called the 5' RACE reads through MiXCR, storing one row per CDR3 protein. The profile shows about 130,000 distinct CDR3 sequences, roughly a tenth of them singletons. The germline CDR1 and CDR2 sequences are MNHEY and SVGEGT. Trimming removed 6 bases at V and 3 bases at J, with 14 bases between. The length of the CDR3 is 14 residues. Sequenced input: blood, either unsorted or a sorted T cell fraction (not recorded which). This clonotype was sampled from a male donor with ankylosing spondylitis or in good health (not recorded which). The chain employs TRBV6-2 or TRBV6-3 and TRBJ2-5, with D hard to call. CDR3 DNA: TGTGCCAGCAGCCTCCCCCGGCGAGAAGAGACCCAGTACTTC. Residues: CASSLPRREETQYF.